This T cell receptor beta chain was found in a study of blood T cell repertoires in COVID-19. Study details: PBMCs, B-cell-depleted T cells, or T cells provided the cDNA or gDNA that made up the material.

Germline V gives CDR1 LGHNA, CDR2 YSLEER. Trimming removed 1 base from V and 2 bases from J, with 8 bases in between. The CDR3 runs 14 residues. In the authors' methods: Reference gene primer amplification in the assay estimated nucleated cell counts. Sequencing was performed with immunoSEQ multiplex PCR; in TCRdb, only in-frame clones are kept and a portion is missing. The V and J calls and clone size come from that table; D and trimming were worked out from the DNA. Here the sample spans about 260,000 clones, 75% to 90% being singletons. The clonotype originates from a man aged 25 to 40 with active or convalescent COVID-19. Source material: peripheral blood. The rearrangement joins TRBV4-3 to TRBJ1-2; D gene ambiguous. The DNA for the CDR3 is TGCGCCAGCAGCCAAGTCGAGGGCAACTATGGCTACACCTTC. This encodes CASSQVEGNYGYTF.